This T cell receptor beta chain originates from a study of T cells after yellow fever vaccination. This clonotype was picked up many times. Its antigen is not known. Whole-study findings and limits: There was a possibility that FACS-sorted repertoires contained abundant clonotypes contaminating from the bulk population.

The 5'RACE template-switching step produced TCR cDNA and added a universal primer site and UMIs. TCRdb processed the 5' RACE reads anew with MiXCR; each CDR3 protein has one entry. Here the sample spans 500,000 to 700,000 distinct CDR3 sequences, 15% to 20% being singletons. The germline CDR1 and CDR2 sequences are ENHRY and SYGVKD. The CDR3 contains 17 residues. After removal of 2 bases from V and 6 bases from J, the junction contained 7 bases not matched to a gene. The sample in question was PBMCs, obtained 15 days after the yellow fever booster vaccination. The chain is built from TRBV10-3 and TRBJ2-7; 16 bases map to TRBD2. The origin of this receptor is a young man who received the YFV17D yellow fever vaccine. This chain's CDR3 is CAISERGLAGGPAEQYF. CDR3 DNA sequence: TGTGCCATCAGTGAGAGGGGACTAGCGGGAGGGCCTGCCGAGCAGTACTTC.